Given below is one TCR beta chain in context. What it binds is not known. Trimming stripped 5 bases from V and 5 bases from J, with 16 bases between. Germline V gene lookup returns CDR1 MNHNY and CDR2 SVGAGI (reference sequence). The CDR3 has 14 amino acids. Measured with immunoSEQ multiplex PCR; TCRdb has only the in-frame clones, and not every one. The table includes 150,000 or so clones, approximately 88% detected once. The data were taken from a study of cytomegalovirus exposure and HLA in healthy donors. Findings and caveats of the study: In a later analysis, first-cohort TCR clusters were found to tend to co-occur in the approximately 110 validation repertoires. In vitro data verified three CMV-associated chains as specific for CMV antigens. According to the study, around 180 TCR beta chains were cytomegalovirus-associated.

The receptor was isolated from a man aged 25-45 years in good health and CMV-seropositive. The sequenced sample was PBMCs. This chain joins TRBV6-6 and TRBJ2-7; tentatively, D is TRBD2 (5 bases). As DNA, the CDR3 is TGTGCCAGCAGTCCCGGCTATTTGGAGGACGAGCAGTACTTC. Translation gives CASSPGYLEDEQYF.